The rows below give T cell receptor beta chains drawn from one sample of a study of sequential checkpoint blockade in melanoma. Libraries were prepared by immunoSEQ multiplex PCR; TCRdb keeps only in-frame clonotypes and omits some of them. The repertoire includes around 35,000 clones, around 32% of them detected once, and about 1.6% sits in the top ten. The specimen was tumor tissue (inferred from file names), collected from a patient given nivolumab and ipilimumab in sequence. The receptors derive from a human donor with melanoma. Both conserved end residues are part of each CDR3. The D gene is left open where the match is weak. Only part of the rows carry a size: once, few, many, or a class if the clone is expanded.

size: few; length: 14; J: TRBJ1-1; D: -; V: TRBV6-8; DNA: TGTGCCAGCAGTTTCACGACAGTGAACACTGAAGCTTTCTTT; CDR3: CASSFTTVNTEAFF
size: few; length: 15; J: TRBJ2-3; D: TRBD2; V: TRBV11-3; DNA: TGTGCCAGCAGCTCCGGGGGGGCCGGCACAGATACGCAGTATTTT; CDR3: CASSSGGAGTDTQYF
size: few; length: 14; J: TRBJ1-2; D: TRBD1; V: TRBV28; DNA: TGTGCCAGCAGTTACTTGGACAGGGGGAATGGCTACACCTTC; CDR3: CASSYLDRGNGYTF
size: few; length: 14; J: TRBJ2-2; D: -; V: TRBV28; DNA: TGTGCCAGCAGACAGGTCACGAACACCGGGGAGCTGTTTTTT; CDR3: CASRQVTNTGELFF
size: medium-sized; length: 14; J: TRBJ1-6; D: -; V: TRBV11-3; DNA: TGTGCCAGCAAGGGAGAAGGAGTGAGTTCACCCCTCCACTTT; CDR3: CASKGEGVSSPLHF
size: -; length: 13; J: TRBJ1-1; D: -; V: TRBV30; DNA: TGTGCCTGGAATTTGAATTTGAACACTGAAGCTTTCTTT; CDR3: CAWNLNLNTEAFF
size: few; length: 17; J: TRBJ2-5; D: TRBD2; V: TRBV6-8; DNA: TGTGCCACCAGAACCTGGGCTAGCGGGCATTCTGGGGAGACCCAGTACTTC; CDR3: CATRTWASGHSGETQYF
size: -; length: 13; J: TRBJ2-7; D: -; V: TRBV28; DNA: TGTGCCAGCAGTTCCGGGACAACCTACGAGCAGTACTTC; CDR3: CASSSGTTYEQYF
size: -; length: 16; J: TRBJ2-5; D: TRBD2; V: TRBV28; DNA: TGTGCCAGCAGTTTATCCAGCGGGGTCACCCAAGAGACCCAGTACTTC; CDR3: CASSLSSGVTQETQYF
size: few; length: 13; J: TRBJ1-5; D: -; V: TRBV7-2; DNA: TGTGCCAGCAGCTTAGCGAGGGATCAGCCCCAGCATTTT; CDR3: CASSLARDQPQHF
size: -; length: 15; J: TRBJ2-1; D: -; V: TRBV11-3; DNA: TGTGCCAGCAGCTTGGATCTGGGGGTCTACAATGAGCAGTTCTTC; CDR3: CASSLDLGVYNEQFF
size: -; length: 12; J: TRBJ1-1; D: -; V: TRBV28; DNA: TGTGCCAGCAGTTTAGTAAGCACTGAAGCTTTCTTT; CDR3: CASSLVSTEAFF
size: -; length: 14; J: TRBJ1-5; D: TRBD1; V: TRBV6-8; DNA: TGTGCCAGTAAGGAAGGGGGCGAAGGTCAGCCCCAGCATTTT; CDR3: CASKEGGEGQPQHF
size: few; length: 16; J: TRBJ1-1; D: -; V: TRBV6-8; DNA: TGTGCCATCCAAGTCTCGGGTGGGGCTCTGAACACTGAAGCTTTCTTT; CDR3: CAIQVSGGALNTEAFF
size: few; length: 13; J: TRBJ2-7; D: -; V: TRBV6-7; DNA: TGTGCCAGCATCGGGAACCCTGGGGTGGAGCAGTACTTC; CDR3: CASIGNPGVEQYF
size: -; length: 17; J: TRBJ1-3; D: TRBD1; V: TRBV28; DNA: TGTGCCAGCAGTTCTGCTGGGGACAGGGGTGTCAGAAACACCATATATTTT; CDR3: CASSSAGDRGVRNTIYF
size: -; length: 14; J: TRBJ2-7; D: -; V: TRBV19; DNA: TGTGCCAGTAGTATCTCGGGCTCCACCTACGAGCAGTACTTC; CDR3: CASSISGSTYEQYF
size: -; length: 16; J: TRBJ2-3; D: TRBD2; V: TRBV30; DNA: TGTGCCTGGAGTAAGGGACTAGCGGGGGGCACAGATACGCAGTATTTT; CDR3: CAWSKGLAGGTDTQYF
size: -; length: 16; J: TRBJ2-7; D: TRBD1; V: TRBV6-8; DNA: TGTGCCAGCAGTACGAGACAGGGCAAGTCTCTCTACGAGCAGTACTTC; CDR3: CASSTRQGKSLYEQYF
size: many; length: 18; J: TRBJ1-1; D: -; V: TRBV12-2; DNA: TGTGCAAGTCGCTTGAGGGGCAGGAATATAAAATTTATCACTGAAGCTTTCTTT; CDR3: CASRLRGRNIKFITEAFF
size: -; length: 15; J: TRBJ1-5; D: -; V: TRBV19; DNA: TGTGCCAGTAGTACAGGGGAATATAGCAATCAGCCCCAGCATTTT; CDR3: CASSTGEYSNQPQHF
size: -; length: 12; J: TRBJ2-2; D: -; V: TRBV9; DNA: TGTGCCAGCAGCGTAGACACCGGGGAGCTGTTTTTT; CDR3: CASSVDTGELFF
size: few; length: 15; J: TRBJ2-6; D: -; V: TRBV6-8; DNA: TGTGCCAGCAGTTACGAGGGGCCTGGGGCCAACGTCCTGACTTTC; CDR3: CASSYEGPGANVLTF
size: -; length: 14; J: TRBJ1-4; D: TRBD1; V: TRBV5-1; DNA: TGCGCCAGCAGTCAGGGGGGAACTAATGAAAAACTGTTTTTT; CDR3: CASSQGGTNEKLFF
size: -; length: 14; J: TRBJ2-1; D: -; V: TRBV5-1; DNA: TGCGCCAGCAGCTTGCCCGGGACTTTCAATGAGCAGTTCTTC; CDR3: CASSLPGTFNEQFF
size: -; length: 14; J: TRBJ2-7; D: -; V: TRBV6-8; DNA: TGTGCCAGCAGTTTGTTCCAGGCCCTGTGGGAGCAGTACTTC; CDR3: CASSLFQALWEQYF
size: -; length: 18; J: TRBJ2-4; D: TRBD2; V: TRBV19; DNA: TGTGCCAGTAGTCCCCGGGGGAGCGGGAGCGTGGCCAAAAACATTCAGTACTTC; CDR3: CASSPRGSGSVAKNIQYF
size: few; length: 14; J: TRBJ2-7; D: TRBD2; V: TRBV6-8; DNA: TGTGCCAGCAGTTCCCCGGGACTAGCGGGGCGGGTTTACTTC; CDR3: CASSSPGLAGRVYF
size: few; length: 15; J: TRBJ1-5; D: -; V: TRBV15; DNA: TGTGCCACCAGCAGCGCCGACGGAATCCATCAGCCCCAGCATTTT; CDR3: CATSSADGIHQPQHF
size: -; length: 14; J: TRBJ1-3; D: -; V: TRBV18; DNA: TGTGCCAGCTCACCAGGCGCGTTCGGAAACACCATATATTTT; CDR3: CASSPGAFGNTIYF
size: -; length: 18; J: TRBJ1-2; D: -; V: TRBV18; DNA: TGTGCCAGCTCACCGCTCTCCGTCAGGAGCTCCTGGGACTATGGCTACACCTTC; CDR3: CASSPLSVRSSWDYGYTF
size: -; length: 13; J: TRBJ1-1; D: -; V: TRBV6-8; DNA: TGTGCCAGCAGTCCTCCCGGGAACACTGAAGCTTTCTTT; CDR3: CASSPPGNTEAFF
size: few; length: 17; J: TRBJ2-2; D: -; V: TRBV9; DNA: TGTGCCAGCAGCGTTCACTCGGGGAAGCAAGTCACCGGGGAGCTGTTTTTT; CDR3: CASSVHSGKQVTGELFF
size: few; length: 15; J: TRBJ2-5; D: TRBD1; V: TRBV9; DNA: TGTGCCAGCAGCGTCGAGGACAGGGGGCAAGAGACCCAGTACTTC; CDR3: CASSVEDRGQETQYF
size: few; length: 13; J: TRBJ1-1; D: -; V: TRBV7-1; DNA: TGTGCCAGCAGCTTAACGGCAGGAACTGAAGCTTTCTTT; CDR3: CASSLTAGTEAFF
size: -; length: 15; J: TRBJ1-6; D: -; V: TRBV30; DNA: TGTGCCTGGAGTGTACAGGGCTCCTATAATTCACCCCTCCACTTT; CDR3: CAWSVQGSYNSPLHF
size: -; length: 13; J: TRBJ1-1; D: -; V: TRBV7-1; DNA: TGTGCCAGCAGCTTAGCCCTCTACACTGAAGCTTTCTTT; CDR3: CASSLALYTEAFF
size: many; length: 13; J: TRBJ2-3; D: -; V: TRBV6-8; DNA: TGTGCCAGCAGTGTGATGGGCCCAGATACGCAGTATTTT; CDR3: CASSVMGPDTQYF
size: -; length: 17; J: TRBJ1-6; D: -; V: TRBV6-8; DNA: TGTGCCAGCAGTTACGGGGCAATGACAGGAGAGCCTTCACCCCTCCACTTT; CDR3: CASSYGAMTGEPSPLHF
size: -; length: 15; J: TRBJ2-5; D: -; V: TRBV9; DNA: TGTGCCAGCAGCCCACAAGAATGTACATGGAAAACCCAGTACTTC; CDR3: CASSPQECTWKTQYF
size: -; length: 17; J: TRBJ1-4; D: -; V: TRBV19; DNA: TGTGCCAGTAGTCCAGGGACGGGCTCTGGGCTGAATGAAAAACTGTTTTTT; CDR3: CASSPGTGSGLNEKLFF
size: many; length: 15; J: TRBJ1-1; D: TRBD1; V: TRBV5-3; DNA: TGTGCCAGAAGCTTGTCGGGACAGGGATACACTGAAGCTTTCTTT; CDR3: CARSLSGQGYTEAFF
size: -; length: 14; J: TRBJ2-1; D: -; V: TRBV4-1; DNA: TGCGCCAGCAGCCAGGGAATACAGGCCGTTGGGCGGTTCTTC; CDR3: CASSQGIQAVGRFF
size: medium-sized; length: 15; J: TRBJ2-1; D: TRBD2; V: TRBV11-3; DNA: TGTGCCAGCAGCTCAGGGACTAGCTCCTACAATGAGCAGTTCTTC; CDR3: CASSSGTSSYNEQFF
size: many; length: 18; J: TRBJ2-1; D: TRBD1; V: TRBV11-3; DNA: TGTGCCAGCAGCCTTGGGACAGCTGAACGACCGCTCTACAATGAGCAGTTCTTC; CDR3: CASSLGTAERPLYNEQFF
size: few; length: 15; J: TRBJ2-2; D: -; V: TRBV7-6; DNA: TGTGCCAGCAGCTCCCCGTTGGAGACCACCGGGGAGCTGTTTTTT; CDR3: CASSSPLETTGELFF
size: -; length: 15; J: TRBJ2-3; D: -; V: TRBV11-3; DNA: TGTGCCAGCAGCTTATTGGGGGGGGCTGAAGATACGCAGTATTTT; CDR3: CASSLLGGAEDTQYF
size: many; length: 13; J: TRBJ2-2; D: -; V: TRBV7-1; DNA: TGTGCCAGCAGCTTAACCATCACCGGGGAGCTGTTTTTT; CDR3: CASSLTITGELFF
size: once; length: 16; J: TRBJ1-4; D: TRBD1; V: TRBV5-1; DNA: TGCGCCAGCAGCTCCCTCTTCGCCGGGGAAGGGGGCAAACTGTTTTTT; CDR3: CASSSLFAGEGGKLFF
size: -; length: 19; J: TRBJ2-7; D: TRBD2; V: TRBV4-1; DNA: TGCGCCAGCAGCCAAGAAGTGCTAGCGGGGGGCTTGAACTCCTACGAGCAGTACTTC; CDR3: CASSQEVLAGGLNSYEQYF
size: -; length: 14; J: TRBJ2-1; D: -; V: TRBV29-1; DNA: TGCAGCGTTTTATCTAAACGGTTGGGCAATGAGCAGTTCTTC; CDR3: CSVLSKRLGNEQFF
size: once; length: 13; J: TRBJ2-7; D: TRBD1; V: TRBV29-1; DNA: TGCAGCGTTGAACCCCGGACAGGGCTCGAGCAGTACTTC; CDR3: CSVEPRTGLEQYF